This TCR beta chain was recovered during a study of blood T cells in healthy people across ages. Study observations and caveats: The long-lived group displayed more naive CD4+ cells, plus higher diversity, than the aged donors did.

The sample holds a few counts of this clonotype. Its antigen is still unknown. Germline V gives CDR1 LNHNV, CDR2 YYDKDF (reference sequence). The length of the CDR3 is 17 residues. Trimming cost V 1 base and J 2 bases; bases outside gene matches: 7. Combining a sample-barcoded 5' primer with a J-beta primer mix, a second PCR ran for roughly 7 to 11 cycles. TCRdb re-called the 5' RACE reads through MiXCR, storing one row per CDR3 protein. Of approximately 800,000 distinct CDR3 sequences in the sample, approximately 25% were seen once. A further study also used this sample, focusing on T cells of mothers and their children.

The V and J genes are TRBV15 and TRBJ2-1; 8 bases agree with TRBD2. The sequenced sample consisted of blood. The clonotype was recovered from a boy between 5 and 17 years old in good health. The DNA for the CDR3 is TGTGCCACCAGCAGAGCCGGAAGCGGGAGCACCTACAATGAGCAGTTCTTC. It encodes CATSRAGSGSTYNEQFF.